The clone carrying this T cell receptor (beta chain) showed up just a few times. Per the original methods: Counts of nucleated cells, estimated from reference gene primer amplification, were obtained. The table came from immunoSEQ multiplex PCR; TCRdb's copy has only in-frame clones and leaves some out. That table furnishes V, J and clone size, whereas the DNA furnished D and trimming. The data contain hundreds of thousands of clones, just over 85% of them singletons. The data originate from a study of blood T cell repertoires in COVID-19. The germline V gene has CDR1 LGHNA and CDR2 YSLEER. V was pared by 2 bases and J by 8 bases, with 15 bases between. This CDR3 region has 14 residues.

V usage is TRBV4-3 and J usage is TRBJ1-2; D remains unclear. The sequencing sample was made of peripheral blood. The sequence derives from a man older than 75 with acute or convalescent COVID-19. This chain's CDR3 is CASSQFQTKEGYTF. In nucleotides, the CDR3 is TGCGCCAGCAGCCAATTTCAGACAAAAGAAGGCTACACCTTC.